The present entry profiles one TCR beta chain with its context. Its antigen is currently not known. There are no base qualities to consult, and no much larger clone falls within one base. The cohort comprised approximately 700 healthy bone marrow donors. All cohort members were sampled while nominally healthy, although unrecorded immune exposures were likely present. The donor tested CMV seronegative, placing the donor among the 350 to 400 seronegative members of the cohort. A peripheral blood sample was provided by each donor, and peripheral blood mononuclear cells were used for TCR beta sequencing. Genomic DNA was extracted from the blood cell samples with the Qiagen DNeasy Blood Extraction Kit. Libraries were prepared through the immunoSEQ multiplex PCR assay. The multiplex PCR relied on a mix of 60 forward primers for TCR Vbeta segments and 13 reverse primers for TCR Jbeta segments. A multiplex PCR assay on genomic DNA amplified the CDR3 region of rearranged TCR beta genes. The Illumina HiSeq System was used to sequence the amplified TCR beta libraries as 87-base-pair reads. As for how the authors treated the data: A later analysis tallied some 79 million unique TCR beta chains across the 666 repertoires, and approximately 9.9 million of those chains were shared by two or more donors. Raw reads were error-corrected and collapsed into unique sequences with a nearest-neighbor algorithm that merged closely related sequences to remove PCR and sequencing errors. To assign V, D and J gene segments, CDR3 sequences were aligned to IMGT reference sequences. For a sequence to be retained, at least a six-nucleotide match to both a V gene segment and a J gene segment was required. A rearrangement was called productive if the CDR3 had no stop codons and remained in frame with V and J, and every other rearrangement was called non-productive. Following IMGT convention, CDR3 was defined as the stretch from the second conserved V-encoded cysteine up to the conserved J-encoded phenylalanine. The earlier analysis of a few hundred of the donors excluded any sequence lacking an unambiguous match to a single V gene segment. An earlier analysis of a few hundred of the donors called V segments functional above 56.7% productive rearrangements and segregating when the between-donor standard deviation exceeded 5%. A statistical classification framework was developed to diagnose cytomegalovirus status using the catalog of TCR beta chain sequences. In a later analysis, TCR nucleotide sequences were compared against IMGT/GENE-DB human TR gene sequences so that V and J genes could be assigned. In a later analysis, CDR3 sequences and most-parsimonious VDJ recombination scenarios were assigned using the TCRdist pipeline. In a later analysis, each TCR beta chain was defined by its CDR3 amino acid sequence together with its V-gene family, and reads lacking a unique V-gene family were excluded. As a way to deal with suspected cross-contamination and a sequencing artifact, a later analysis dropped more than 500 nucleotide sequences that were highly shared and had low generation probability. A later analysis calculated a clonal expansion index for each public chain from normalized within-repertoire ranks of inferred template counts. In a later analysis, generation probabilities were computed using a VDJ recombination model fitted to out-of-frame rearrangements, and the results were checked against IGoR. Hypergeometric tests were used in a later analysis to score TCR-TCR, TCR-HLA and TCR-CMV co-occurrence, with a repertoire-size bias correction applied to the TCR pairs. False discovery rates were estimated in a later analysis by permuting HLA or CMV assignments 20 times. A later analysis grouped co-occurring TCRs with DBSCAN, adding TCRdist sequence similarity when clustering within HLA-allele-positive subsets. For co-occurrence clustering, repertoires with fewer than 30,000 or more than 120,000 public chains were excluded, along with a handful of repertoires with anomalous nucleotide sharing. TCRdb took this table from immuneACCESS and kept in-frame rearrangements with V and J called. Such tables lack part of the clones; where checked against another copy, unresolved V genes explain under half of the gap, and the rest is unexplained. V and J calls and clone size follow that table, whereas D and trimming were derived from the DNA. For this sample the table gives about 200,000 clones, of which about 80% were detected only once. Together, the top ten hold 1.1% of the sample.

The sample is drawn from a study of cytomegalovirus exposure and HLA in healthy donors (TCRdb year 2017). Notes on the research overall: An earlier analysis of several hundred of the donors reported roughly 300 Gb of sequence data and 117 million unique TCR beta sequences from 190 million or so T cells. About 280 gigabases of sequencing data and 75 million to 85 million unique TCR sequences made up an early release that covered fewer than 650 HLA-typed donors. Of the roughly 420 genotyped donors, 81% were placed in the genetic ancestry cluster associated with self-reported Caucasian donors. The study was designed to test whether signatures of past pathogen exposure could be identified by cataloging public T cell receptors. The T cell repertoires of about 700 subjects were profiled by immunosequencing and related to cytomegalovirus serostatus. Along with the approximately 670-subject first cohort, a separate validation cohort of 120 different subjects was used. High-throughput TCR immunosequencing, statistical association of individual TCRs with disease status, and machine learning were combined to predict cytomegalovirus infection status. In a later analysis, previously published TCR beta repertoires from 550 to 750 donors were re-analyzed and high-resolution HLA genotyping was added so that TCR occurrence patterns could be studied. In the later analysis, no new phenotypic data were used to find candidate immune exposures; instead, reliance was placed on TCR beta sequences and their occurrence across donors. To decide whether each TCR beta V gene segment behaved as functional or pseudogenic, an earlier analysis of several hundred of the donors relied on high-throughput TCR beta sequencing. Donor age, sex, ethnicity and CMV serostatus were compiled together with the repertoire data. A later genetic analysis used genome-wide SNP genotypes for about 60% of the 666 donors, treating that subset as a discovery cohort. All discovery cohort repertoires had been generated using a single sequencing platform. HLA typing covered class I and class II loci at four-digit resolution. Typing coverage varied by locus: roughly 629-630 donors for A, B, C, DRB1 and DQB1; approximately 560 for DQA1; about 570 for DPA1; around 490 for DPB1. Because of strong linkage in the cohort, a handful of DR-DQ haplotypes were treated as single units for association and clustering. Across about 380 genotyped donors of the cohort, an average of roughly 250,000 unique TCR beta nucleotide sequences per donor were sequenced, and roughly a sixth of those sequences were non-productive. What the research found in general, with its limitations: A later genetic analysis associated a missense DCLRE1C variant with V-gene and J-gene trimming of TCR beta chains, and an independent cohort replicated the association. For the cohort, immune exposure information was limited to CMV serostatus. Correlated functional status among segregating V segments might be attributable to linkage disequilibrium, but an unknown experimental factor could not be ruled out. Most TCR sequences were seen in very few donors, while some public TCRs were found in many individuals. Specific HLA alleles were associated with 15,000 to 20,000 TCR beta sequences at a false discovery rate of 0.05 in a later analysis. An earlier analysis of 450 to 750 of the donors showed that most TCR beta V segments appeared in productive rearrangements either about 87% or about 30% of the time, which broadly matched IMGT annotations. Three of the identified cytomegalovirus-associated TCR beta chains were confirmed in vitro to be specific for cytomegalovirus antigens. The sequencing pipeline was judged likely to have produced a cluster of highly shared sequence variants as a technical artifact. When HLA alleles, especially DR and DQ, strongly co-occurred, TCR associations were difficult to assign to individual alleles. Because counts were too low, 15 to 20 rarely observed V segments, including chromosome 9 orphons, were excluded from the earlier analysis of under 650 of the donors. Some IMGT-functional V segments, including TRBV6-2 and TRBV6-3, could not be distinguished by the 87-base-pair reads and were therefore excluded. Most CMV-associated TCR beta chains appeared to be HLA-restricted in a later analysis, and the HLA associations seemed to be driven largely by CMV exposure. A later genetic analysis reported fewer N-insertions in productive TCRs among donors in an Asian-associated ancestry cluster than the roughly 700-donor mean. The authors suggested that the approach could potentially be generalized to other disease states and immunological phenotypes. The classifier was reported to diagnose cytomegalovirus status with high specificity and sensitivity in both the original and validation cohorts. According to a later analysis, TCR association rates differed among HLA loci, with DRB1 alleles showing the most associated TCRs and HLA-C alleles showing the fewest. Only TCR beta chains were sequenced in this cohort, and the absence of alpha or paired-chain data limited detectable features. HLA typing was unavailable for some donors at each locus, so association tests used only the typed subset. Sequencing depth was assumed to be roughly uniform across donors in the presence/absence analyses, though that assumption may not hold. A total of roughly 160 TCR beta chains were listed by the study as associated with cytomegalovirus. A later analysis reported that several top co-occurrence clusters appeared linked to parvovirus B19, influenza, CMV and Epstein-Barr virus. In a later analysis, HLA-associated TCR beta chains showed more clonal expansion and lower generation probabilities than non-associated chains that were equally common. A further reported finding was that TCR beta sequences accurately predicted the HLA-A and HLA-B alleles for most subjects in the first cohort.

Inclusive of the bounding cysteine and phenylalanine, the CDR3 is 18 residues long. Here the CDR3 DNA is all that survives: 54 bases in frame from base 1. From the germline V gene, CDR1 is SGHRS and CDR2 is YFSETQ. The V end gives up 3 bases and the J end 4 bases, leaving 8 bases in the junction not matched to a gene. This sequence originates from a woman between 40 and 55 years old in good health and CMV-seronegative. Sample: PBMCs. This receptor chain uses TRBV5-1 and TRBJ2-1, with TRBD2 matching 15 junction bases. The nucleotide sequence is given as TGCGCCAGCAGCTCCAGGACTAGCGGGAGGGATAGATACAATGAGCAGTTCTTC. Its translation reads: CASSSRTSGRDRYNEQFF.